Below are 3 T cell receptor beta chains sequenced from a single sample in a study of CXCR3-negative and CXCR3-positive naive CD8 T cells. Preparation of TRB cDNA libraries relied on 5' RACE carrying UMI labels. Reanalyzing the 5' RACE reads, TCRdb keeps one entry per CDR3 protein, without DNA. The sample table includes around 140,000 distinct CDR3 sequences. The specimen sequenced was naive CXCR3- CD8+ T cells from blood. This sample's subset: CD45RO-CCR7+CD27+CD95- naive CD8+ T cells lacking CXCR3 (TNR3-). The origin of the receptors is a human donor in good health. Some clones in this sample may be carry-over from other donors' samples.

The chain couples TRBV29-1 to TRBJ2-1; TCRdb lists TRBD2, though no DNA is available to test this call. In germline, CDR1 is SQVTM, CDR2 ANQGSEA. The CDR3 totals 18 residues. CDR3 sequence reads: CSARGVAGGPEGYNEQFF.

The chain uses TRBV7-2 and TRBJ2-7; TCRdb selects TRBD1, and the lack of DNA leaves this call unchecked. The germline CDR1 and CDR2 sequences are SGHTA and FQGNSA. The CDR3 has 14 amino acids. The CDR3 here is CASSGGDRTYEQYF.

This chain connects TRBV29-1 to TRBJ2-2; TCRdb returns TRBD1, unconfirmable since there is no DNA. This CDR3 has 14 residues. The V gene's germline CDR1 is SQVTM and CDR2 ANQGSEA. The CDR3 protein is CSVEGRGRTGELFF.